This T cell receptor beta chain was sequenced in a study of T cells in localized non-small cell lung cancer. As to this clone: Its specificity is not known.

Some clones are missing from TCRdb's copy, which holds only in-frame ones; the method was immunoSEQ multiplex PCR. The table lists about 72,000 clones, just under 85% of them singletons. Study-level results: Highest T cell clonality was seen in uninvolved adjacent lung, surpassing that measured in tumor. Of the top 100 tumor clones, median around 60 were in adjacent lung, about 30 among its top 100. Multi-region tumor sequencing was not done, so intratumor heterogeneity could not be excluded. In the blood, greater T cell density corresponded to longer overall survival.

The CDR3 has 13 amino acids. Trimming took 7 bases from V and 1 from J, leaving 11 bases between them. The germline V gene has CDR1 SQVTM and CDR2 ANQGSEA. The chain couples TRBV29-1 to TRBJ1-3; D remains unclear. The sample consisted of peripheral blood, taken before any cancer treatment. The receptor was derived from a female donor older than 55 with stage I lung adenocarcinoma. The CDR3 loop is CSAWSRSGNTIYF. The DNA of the CDR3 is TGCAGCGCCTGGAGTAGGTCTGGAAACACCATATATTTT.